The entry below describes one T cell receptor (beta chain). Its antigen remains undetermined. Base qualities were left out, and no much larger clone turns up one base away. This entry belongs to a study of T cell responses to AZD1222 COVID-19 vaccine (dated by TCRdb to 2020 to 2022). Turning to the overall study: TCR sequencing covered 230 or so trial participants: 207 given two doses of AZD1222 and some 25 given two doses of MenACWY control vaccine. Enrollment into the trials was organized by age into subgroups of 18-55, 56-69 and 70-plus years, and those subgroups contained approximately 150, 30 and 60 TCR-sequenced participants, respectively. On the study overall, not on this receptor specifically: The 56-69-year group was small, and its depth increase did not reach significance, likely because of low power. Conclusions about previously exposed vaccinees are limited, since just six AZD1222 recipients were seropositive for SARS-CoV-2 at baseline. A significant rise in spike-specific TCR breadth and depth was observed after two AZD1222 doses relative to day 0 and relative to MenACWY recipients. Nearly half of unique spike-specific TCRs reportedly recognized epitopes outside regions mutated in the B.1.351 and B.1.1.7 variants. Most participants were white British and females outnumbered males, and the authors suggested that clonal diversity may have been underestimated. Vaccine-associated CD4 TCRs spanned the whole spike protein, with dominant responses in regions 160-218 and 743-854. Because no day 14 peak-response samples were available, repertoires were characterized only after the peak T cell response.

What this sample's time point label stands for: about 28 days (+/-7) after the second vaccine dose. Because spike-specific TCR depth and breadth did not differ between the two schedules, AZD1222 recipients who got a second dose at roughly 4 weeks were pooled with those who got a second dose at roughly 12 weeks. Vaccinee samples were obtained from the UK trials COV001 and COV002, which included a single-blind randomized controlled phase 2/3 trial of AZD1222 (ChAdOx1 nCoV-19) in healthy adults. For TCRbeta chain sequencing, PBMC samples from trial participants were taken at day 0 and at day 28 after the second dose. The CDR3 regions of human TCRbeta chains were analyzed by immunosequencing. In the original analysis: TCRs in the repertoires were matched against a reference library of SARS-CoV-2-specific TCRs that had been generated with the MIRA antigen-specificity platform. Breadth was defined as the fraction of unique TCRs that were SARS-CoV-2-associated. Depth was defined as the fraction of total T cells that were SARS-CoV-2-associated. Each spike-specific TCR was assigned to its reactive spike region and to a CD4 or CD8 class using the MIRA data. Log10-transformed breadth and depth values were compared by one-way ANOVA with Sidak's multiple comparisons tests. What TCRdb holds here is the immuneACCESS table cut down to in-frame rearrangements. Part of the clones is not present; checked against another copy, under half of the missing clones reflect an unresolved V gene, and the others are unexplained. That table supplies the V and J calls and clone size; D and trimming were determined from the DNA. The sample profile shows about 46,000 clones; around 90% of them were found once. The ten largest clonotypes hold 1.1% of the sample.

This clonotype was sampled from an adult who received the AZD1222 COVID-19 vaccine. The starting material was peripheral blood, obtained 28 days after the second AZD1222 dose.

This receptor carries the CDR3 CASSLASGTYEQYF. The DNA reads TGTGCCAGCAGCCTAGCCTCGGGGACCTACGAGCAGTACTTC. The rearrangement combines TRBV3-1 (or the pseudogene TRBV3-2) with TRBJ2-7; TRBD2 is perhaps the D gene, given 5 matching bases. The CDR1 and CDR2 encoded by the germline V gene (reference sequence) are LGHDT and YNNKEL. Its CDR3 holds 14 amino acids, cysteine through phenylalanine. This entry keeps only the CDR3 DNA: 42 bases, framed from base 1. The trim is 4 bases for V and 2 bases for J, with a gap of 12 bases between the germline ends.